A selection of T cell receptor beta chains follows, all from one sample in a study of T-cell reconstitution after alpha-beta-depleted transplantation in children. TCRdb re-derived calls from the PCR reads in MiXCR, one entry per CDR3 protein. Seen here are about 400,000 distinct CDR3 sequences, roughly 13% observed once, and the top ten hold 4% to 5.5%. Sequences were derived from PBMCs, sampled from the stem cell graft. All receptors come from a human donor who donated a stem cell graft to a child with Fanconi anemia. Both conserved end residues are part of each CDR3. D genes are given only for firm matches. Size is omitted from some rows. Given values are once, few, many or a class for expanded clones.

j_gene: TRBJ1-4; v_gene: TRBV27; abundance: once; d_gene: -; CDR3aa: CASGSPGEKLFF; CDR3nt: TGTGCCAGCGGGTCCCCCGGTGAAAAACTGTTTTTT
j_gene: TRBJ1-2; v_gene: TRBV20-1; abundance: -; d_gene: TRBD1; CDR3aa: CSARPGQNYGYTF; CDR3nt: TGCAGTGCTAGGCCGGGACAGAACTATGGCTACACCTTC
j_gene: TRBJ1-6; v_gene: TRBV5-5; abundance: -; d_gene: -; CDR3aa: CASSFNHRVANSPLHF; CDR3nt: TGTGCCAGCAGCTTTAATCACAGGGTCGCGAATTCACCCCTCCACTTT
j_gene: TRBJ2-1; v_gene: TRBV5-1; abundance: -; d_gene: -; CDR3aa: CASSLGGRSGYEQFF; CDR3nt: TGCGCCAGCAGCTTGGGGGGCAGGTCGGGGTATGAGCAGTTCTTC
j_gene: TRBJ2-1; v_gene: TRBV10-1; abundance: many; d_gene: TRBD1; CDR3aa: CASSRTGALGNEQFF; CDR3nt: TGCGCCAGCAGCCGAACAGGGGCGTTAGGCAATGAGCAGTTCTTC
j_gene: TRBJ2-3; v_gene: TRBV4-3; abundance: many; d_gene: TRBD2; CDR3aa: CASSQDPSGGPRDTQYF; CDR3nt: TGCGCCAGCAGCCAAGATCCTAGCGGGGGCCCGAGGGATACGCAGTATTTT
j_gene: TRBJ2-1; v_gene: TRBV5-1; abundance: few; d_gene: -; CDR3aa: CASSPGIGAEQFF; CDR3nt: TGCGCCAGCAGCCCCGGGATAGGGGCTGAGCAGTTCTTC
j_gene: TRBJ1-1; v_gene: TRBV5-1; abundance: -; d_gene: -; CDR3aa: CASSLVQGAANTEAFF; CDR3nt: TGCGCCAGCAGCTTGGTACAGGGAGCAGCCAACACTGAAGCTTTCTTT
j_gene: TRBJ2-1; v_gene: TRBV3-1; abundance: -; d_gene: -; CDR3aa: CASSQDNGVYNEQFF; CDR3nt: TGTGCCAGCAGCCAAGACAACGGAGTTTACAATGAGCAGTTCTTC
j_gene: TRBJ2-5; v_gene: TRBV29-1; abundance: many; d_gene: TRBD1; CDR3aa: CSVTGQGTKTQYF; CDR3nt: TGCAGCGTAACGGGACAGGGGACGAAGACCCAGTACTTC
j_gene: TRBJ1-1; v_gene: TRBV5-1; abundance: -; d_gene: -; CDR3aa: CASSAYREVNTEAFF; CDR3nt: TGCGCCAGCAGCGCCTACAGGGAGGTGAACACTGAAGCTTTCTTT
j_gene: TRBJ1-1; v_gene: TRBV5-8; abundance: -; d_gene: -; CDR3aa: CASSLSGLGTEAFF; CDR3nt: TGTGCCAGCAGCTTGTCAGGGCTGGGCACTGAAGCTTTCTTT
j_gene: TRBJ2-2; v_gene: TRBV9; abundance: -; d_gene: -; CDR3aa: CASSTRGAGNTGELFF; CDR3nt: TGTGCCAGCAGCACCCGTGGGGCAGGGAACACCGGGGAGCTGTTTTTT
j_gene: TRBJ2-3; v_gene: TRBV20-1; abundance: many; d_gene: -; CDR3aa: CSARTSPGTQYF; CDR3nt: TGCAGTGCTCGCACCTCCCCCGGTACGCAGTATTTT
j_gene: TRBJ1-1; v_gene: TRBV7-2; abundance: -; d_gene: -; CDR3aa: CASSLALAETEAFF; CDR3nt: TGTGCCAGCAGCTTAGCTTTGGCGGAAACTGAAGCTTTCTTT
j_gene: TRBJ1-1; v_gene: TRBV6-5; abundance: few; d_gene: -; CDR3aa: CASSPGRQMNTEAFF; CDR3nt: TGTGCCAGCAGTCCGGGGCGGCAGATGAACACTGAAGCTTTCTTT
j_gene: TRBJ2-3; v_gene: TRBV11-2; abundance: -; d_gene: TRBD2; CDR3aa: CASSPRSGGRTDTQYF; CDR3nt: TGTGCCAGCAGCCCCCGAAGCGGGGGCCGCACAGATACGCAGTATTTT
j_gene: TRBJ2-7; v_gene: TRBV6-5; abundance: many; d_gene: -; CDR3aa: CASSYSSGESSYEQYF; CDR3nt: TGTGCCAGCAGTTACTCATCAGGAGAGAGCTCCTACGAGCAGTACTTC
j_gene: TRBJ2-1; v_gene: TRBV6-2/TRBV6-3; abundance: -; d_gene: -; CDR3aa: CASRTGPYNEQFF; CDR3nt: TGTGCCAGCAGGACAGGTCCATACAATGAGCAGTTCTTC
j_gene: TRBJ1-6; v_gene: TRBV5-1; abundance: few; d_gene: -; CDR3aa: CASSLDREESPLHF; CDR3nt: TGCGCCAGCAGCTTGGACAGGGAGGAATCACCCCTCCACTTT
j_gene: TRBJ2-3; v_gene: TRBV7-9; abundance: many; d_gene: -; CDR3aa: CASSFGDGYTQYF; CDR3nt: TGTGCCAGCAGCTTCGGGGACGGTTATACGCAGTATTTT
j_gene: TRBJ1-2; v_gene: TRBV7-2; abundance: -; d_gene: -; CDR3aa: CASSSTANPYGYTF; CDR3nt: TGTGCCAGCAGCTCTACAGCGAACCCCTATGGCTACACCTTC
j_gene: TRBJ1-5; v_gene: TRBV7-8; abundance: -; d_gene: -; CDR3aa: CASSYQGGNQPQHF; CDR3nt: TGTGCCAGCAGCTATCAGGGTGGCAATCAGCCCCAGCATTTT
j_gene: TRBJ1-6; v_gene: TRBV6-5; abundance: many; d_gene: -; CDR3aa: CASRTSNFNSPLHF; CDR3nt: TGTGCCAGCAGAACGAGTAATTTTAATTCACCCCTCCACTTT
j_gene: TRBJ2-1; v_gene: TRBV29-1; abundance: few; d_gene: TRBD1; CDR3aa: CSVEGVGGGTTYNEQFF; CDR3nt: TGCAGCGTTGAGGGTGTAGGGGGCGGTACGACCTACAATGAGCAGTTCTTC
j_gene: TRBJ2-2; v_gene: TRBV6-5; abundance: few; d_gene: -; CDR3aa: CATLTGRGELFF; CDR3nt: TGTGCCACCCTGACAGGGAGGGGGGAGCTGTTTTTT
j_gene: TRBJ1-2; v_gene: TRBV4-2; abundance: few; d_gene: -; CDR3aa: CASSLTAGENYGYTF; CDR3nt: TGTGCCAGCAGCCTTACTGCGGGGGAAAACTATGGCTACACCTTC
j_gene: TRBJ1-2; v_gene: TRBV18; abundance: -; d_gene: TRBD1; CDR3aa: CASSFNRGHGYTF; CDR3nt: TGTGCCAGCTCATTTAACAGGGGGCATGGCTACACCTTC
j_gene: TRBJ2-2; v_gene: TRBV7-2; abundance: few; d_gene: -; CDR3aa: CASSLDSGSGTGELFF; CDR3nt: TGTGCCAGCAGCTTAGATTCAGGGAGCGGTACCGGGGAGCTGTTTTTT
j_gene: TRBJ2-5; v_gene: TRBV20-1; abundance: many; d_gene: -; CDR3aa: CSTSRGTVGTQYF; CDR3nt: TGCAGTACGTCTCGGGGGACAGTCGGGACCCAGTACTTC
j_gene: TRBJ2-3; v_gene: TRBV20-1; abundance: few; d_gene: -; CDR3aa: CSAQHRSDTQYF; CDR3nt: TGCAGTGCACAGCACAGATCAGATACGCAGTATTTT
j_gene: TRBJ2-1; v_gene: TRBV7-6; abundance: -; d_gene: TRBD2; CDR3aa: CASSVASGGGDEQFF; CDR3nt: TGTGCCAGCAGCGTCGCTAGCGGGGGGGGCGATGAGCAGTTCTTC
j_gene: TRBJ2-6; v_gene: TRBV4-3; abundance: many; d_gene: TRBD1; CDR3aa: CASSLDRVGANVLTF; CDR3nt: TGCGCCAGCAGCCTCGACAGGGTCGGGGCCAACGTCCTGACTTTC
j_gene: TRBJ2-2; v_gene: TRBV5-1; abundance: many; d_gene: -; CDR3aa: CASRPGHSNTGELFF; CDR3nt: TGCGCCAGCAGACCGGGACACTCGAACACCGGGGAGCTGTTTTTT
j_gene: TRBJ1-6; v_gene: TRBV5-1; abundance: -; d_gene: -; CDR3aa: CASSSLTRDSPLHF; CDR3nt: TGCGCCAGCAGCTCCCTTACCCGGGACTCACCCCTCCACTTT
j_gene: TRBJ1-2; v_gene: TRBV5-1; abundance: few; d_gene: -; CDR3aa: CASSFLMVDGYTF; CDR3nt: TGCGCCAGCAGCTTTTTAATGGTGGATGGCTACACCTTC
j_gene: TRBJ2-5; v_gene: TRBV9; abundance: -; d_gene: -; CDR3aa: CASSVGLSTSQETQYF; CDR3nt: TGTGCCAGCAGCGTAGGTTTGTCTACCTCACAAGAGACCCAGTACTTC
j_gene: TRBJ1-1; v_gene: TRBV7-2; abundance: few; d_gene: -; CDR3aa: CASSQPGREAFF; CDR3nt: TGTGCCAGCAGCCAACCGGGACGAGAAGCTTTCTTT
j_gene: TRBJ2-7; v_gene: TRBV25-1; abundance: many; d_gene: TRBD1; CDR3aa: CASSEWAAGQGSSYEQYF; CDR3nt: TGTGCCAGCAGTGAATGGGCTGCCGGACAGGGAAGCTCCTACGAGCAGTACTTC
j_gene: TRBJ1-2; v_gene: TRBV6-5; abundance: few; d_gene: -; CDR3aa: CASSYSGGSPWTPYGYTF; CDR3nt: TGTGCCAGCAGTTACTCCGGGGGGTCACCTTGGACACCCTATGGCTACACCTTC
j_gene: TRBJ1-2; v_gene: TRBV6-1; abundance: -; d_gene: -; CDR3aa: CASRPGSFYGYTF; CDR3nt: TGTGCCAGCAGGCCAGGGTCTTTCTATGGCTACACCTTC
j_gene: TRBJ1-1; v_gene: TRBV25-1; abundance: -; d_gene: -; CDR3aa: CASSDTTVNTEAFF; CDR3nt: TGTGCCAGCAGTGACACGACGGTGAACACTGAAGCTTTCTTT
j_gene: TRBJ2-7; v_gene: TRBV7-9; abundance: -; d_gene: -; CDR3aa: CASSLSGGGYEQYF; CDR3nt: TGTGCCAGCAGCTTATCAGGGGGGGGCTACGAGCAGTACTTC
j_gene: TRBJ2-7; v_gene: TRBV3-1; abundance: few; d_gene: -; CDR3aa: CASSQDAPRGSYEQYF; CDR3nt: TGTGCCAGCAGCCAAGATGCCCCGCGGGGTTCCTACGAGCAGTACTTC
j_gene: TRBJ2-1; v_gene: TRBV4-3; abundance: few; d_gene: -; CDR3aa: CASSQLQGGNEQFF; CDR3nt: TGCGCCAGCAGCCAACTGCAGGGGGGCAATGAGCAGTTCTTC
j_gene: TRBJ2-7; v_gene: TRBV12-3/TRBV12-4; abundance: -; d_gene: TRBD1; CDR3aa: CATARTGGAYEQYF; CDR3nt: TGTGCCACCGCTCGGACAGGGGGCGCCTACGAGCAGTACTTC
j_gene: TRBJ1-1; v_gene: TRBV5-1; abundance: few; d_gene: -; CDR3aa: CASTGPLGTEAFF; CDR3nt: TGCGCCAGCACCGGTCCCTTGGGAACTGAAGCTTTCTTT
j_gene: TRBJ2-1; v_gene: TRBV7-9; abundance: -; d_gene: -; CDR3aa: CASSLYANEQFF; CDR3nt: TGTGCCAGCAGCTTATACGCCAATGAGCAGTTCTTC
j_gene: TRBJ2-5; v_gene: TRBV7-9; abundance: few; d_gene: -; CDR3aa: CASKAGRQETQYF; CDR3nt: TGTGCCAGCAAGGCGGGGAGACAAGAGACCCAGTACTTC
j_gene: TRBJ2-3; v_gene: TRBV11-2; abundance: -; d_gene: TRBD2; CDR3aa: CASSLVTHSGGATDTQYF; CDR3nt: TGTGCCAGCAGCTTAGTCACGCACAGCGGGGGGGCCACAGATACGCAGTATTTT
j_gene: TRBJ2-3; v_gene: TRBV5-1; abundance: -; d_gene: TRBD2; CDR3aa: CASSQITSGSADTQYF; CDR3nt: TGCGCCAGCAGCCAAATCACTAGCGGGTCCGCGGATACGCAGTATTTT
j_gene: TRBJ2-2; v_gene: TRBV4-3; abundance: few; d_gene: TRBD1; CDR3aa: CASSQDGQGATGELFF; CDR3nt: TGCGCCAGCAGCCAAGATGGACAGGGCGCCACCGGGGAGCTGTTTTTT
j_gene: TRBJ1-1; v_gene: TRBV5-1; abundance: -; d_gene: -; CDR3aa: CASSRETGAGTEAFF; CDR3nt: TGCGCCAGCAGCCGGGAAACCGGGGCCGGCACTGAAGCTTTCTTT